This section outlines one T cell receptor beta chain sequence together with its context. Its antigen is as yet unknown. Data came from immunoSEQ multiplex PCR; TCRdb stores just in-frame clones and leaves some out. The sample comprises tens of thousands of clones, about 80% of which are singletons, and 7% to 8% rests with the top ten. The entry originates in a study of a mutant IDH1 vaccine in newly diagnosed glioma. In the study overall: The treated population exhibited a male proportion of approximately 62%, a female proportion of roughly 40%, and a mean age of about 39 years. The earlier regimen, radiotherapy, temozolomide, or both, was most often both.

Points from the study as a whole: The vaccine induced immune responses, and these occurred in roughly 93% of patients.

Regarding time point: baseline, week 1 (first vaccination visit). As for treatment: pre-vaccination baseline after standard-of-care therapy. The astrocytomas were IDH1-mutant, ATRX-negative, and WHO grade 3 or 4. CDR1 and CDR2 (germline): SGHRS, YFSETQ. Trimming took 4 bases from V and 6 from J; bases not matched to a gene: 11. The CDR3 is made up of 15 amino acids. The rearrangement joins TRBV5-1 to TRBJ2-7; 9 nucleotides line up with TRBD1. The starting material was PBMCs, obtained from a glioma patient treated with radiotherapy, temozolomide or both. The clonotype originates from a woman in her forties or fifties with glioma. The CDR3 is CASSSRQGGSGEQYF. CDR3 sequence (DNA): TGCGCCAGCAGCAGTCGACAGGGGGGTAGTGGCGAGCAGTACTTC.